The sequence of this TCR beta chain was determined in a study of control samples from healthy donors and cancer patients. The ends were cut back, 5 bases at V and 6 bases at J, with 10 bases in the middle. This CDR3 spans 13 amino acids. Germline values: CDR1 SGHTA, CDR2 FQGTGA. Measured with immunoSEQ multiplex PCR; TCRdb has only the in-frame clones, and not every one. The profile shows under 450,000 clones, around nine tenths of them singletons. Specimen: PBMCs. The V gene is TRBV7-3, the J gene TRBJ2-2; possibly TRBD1 for D (5 bases). This receptor was identified in a man aged 35 to 55 with head and neck cancer. The CDR3: CASSDRGSGELFF. CDR3 nucleotides: TGTGCCAGCAGCGACAGAGGATCCGGGGAGCTGTTTTTT.